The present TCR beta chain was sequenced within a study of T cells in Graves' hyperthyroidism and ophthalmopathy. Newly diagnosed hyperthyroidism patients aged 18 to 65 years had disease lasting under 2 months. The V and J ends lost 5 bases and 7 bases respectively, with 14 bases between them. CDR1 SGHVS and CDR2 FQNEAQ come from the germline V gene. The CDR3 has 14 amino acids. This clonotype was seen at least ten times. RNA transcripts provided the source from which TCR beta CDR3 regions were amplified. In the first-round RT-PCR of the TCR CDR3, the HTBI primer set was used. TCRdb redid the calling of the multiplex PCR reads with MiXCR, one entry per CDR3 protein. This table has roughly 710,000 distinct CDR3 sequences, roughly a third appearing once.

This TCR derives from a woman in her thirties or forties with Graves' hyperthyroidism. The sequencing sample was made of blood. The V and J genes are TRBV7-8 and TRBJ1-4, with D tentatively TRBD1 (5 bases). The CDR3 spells CASSAGLWAEKLFF. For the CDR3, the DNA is TGTGCCAGCAGCGCGGGACTTTGGGCTGAAAAACTGTTTTTT.